The 2 T cell receptor beta chains below all came from one sample that was sequenced in a study of T cell responses to AZD1222 COVID-19 vaccine. Sequencing was performed with immunoSEQ multiplex PCR; in TCRdb, only in-frame clones are kept and a portion is missing. The repertoire holds about 130,000 clones, roughly 80% seen once, with approximately 4% in the top ten. The sample consisted of peripheral blood, taken on day 0 of AZD1222 vaccination. These receptors were collected from an adult in good health.

The genes are TRBV9 and TRBJ1-2, with TRBD1 matching over 8 bases. Trimming removed 0 bases from V and 8 bases from J; junction bases left unmatched: 18. Germline V gene data show CDR1 as SGDLS and CDR2 as YYNGEE. The CDR3 is 18 amino acids. CDR3 nucleotide sequence: TGTGCCAGCAGCGTAGATGGGCCCATCGGAACACAGGGGGGAGGCTACACCTTC. This translates into CASSVDGPIGTQGGGYTF. Full variable domain (missing parts from reference TRBV9 and TRBJ1-2): DSGVTQTPKHLITATGQRVTLRCSPRSGDLSVYWYQQSLDQGLQFLIQYYNGEERAKGNILERFSAQQFPDLHSELNLSSLELGDSALYFCASSVDGPIGTQGGGYTFGSGTRLTVV.

The sample holds one count of this clone. CDR3 sequence reads: CASSPWGKGAFF. CDR3 nucleotides: TGTGCCAGCAGCCCCTGGGGCAAAGGGGCTTTCTTT. This chain uses TRBV7-2 with TRBJ1-1, with a weak D call TRBD1 (5 bases). The CDR3 spans 12 residues. Trimming cost V 5 bases and J 11 bases, with 15 bases left between them. Per germline, CDR1 SGHTA and CDR2 FQGNSA.